The 32 T cell receptor beta chains presented below share a single source sample, sequenced in a study of cytomegalovirus exposure and HLA in healthy donors. The study ran its PCR with 60 Vbeta and 13 Jbeta primers. The repertoire was sequenced with immunoSEQ multiplex PCR; TCRdb's copy has only in-frame clones and lacks some. The table records under 200,000 clones, roughly 83% of them present only once. Sequenced sample: PBMCs. The source is a male donor in good health and CMV-seropositive.

This chain joins TRBV7-9 and TRBJ1-1, with 8 bases matching TRBD1. The germline CDR1 and CDR2 sequences are SEHNR and FQNEAQ (reference sequence). With 4 bases clipped from V and 6 bases from J, the junction kept 13 bases outside the gene matches. This CDR3 region has 16 residues. The CDR3 protein is CASSSRGTGGVAEAFF. CDR3 coding DNA: TGTGCCAGCAGCTCGCGTGGAACAGGGGGTGTCGCTGAAGCTTTCTTT.

The genes are TRBV4-1 and TRBJ2-1, with D unresolved. Per the germline V gene, CDR1 is MGHRA and CDR2 is YSYEKL. The CDR3 consists of 11 residues. Deletions cut 0 bases from V and 9 bases from J, with 3 bases between. The CDR3 sequence: CASSQDIEQFF. The CDR3 DNA reads as TGCGCCAGCAGCCAAGATATTGAGCAGTTCTTC.

This clone was counted only a few times. V usage is TRBV11-1 and J usage is TRBJ1-1, with D hard to call. Trimming took off 4 bases at V and 2 bases at J, with 2 bases between the two ends. Germline-derived CDR1 and CDR2 are SGHAT and FQDESV (reference sequence). The CDR3 is 11 amino acids. The chain's CDR3 is CASSSNTEAFF. The CDR3 DNA reads as TGTGCCAGCAGCTCAAACACTGAAGCTTTCTTT. The whole variable domain, remainder taken from reference TRBV11-1 and TRBJ1-1, is EAEVAQSPRYKITEKSQAVAFWCDPISGHATLYWYRQILGQGPELLVQFQDESVVDDSQLPKDRFSAERLKGVDSTLKIQPAELGDSAMYLCASSSNTEAFFGQGTRLTVV.

The CDR3 spells CASSLKASGGGTTQYF. DNA of the CDR3: TGTGCCAGCAGCTTAAAGGCTAGCGGGGGGGGCACTACGCAGTATTTT. The chain carries TRBV7-2 and TRBJ2-3; TRBD2 agrees at 12 bases. Germline assignment: CDR1 SGHTA and CDR2 FQGNSA. J lost 8 bases, V lost 2 bases, and 8 bases had no gene match. The CDR3 has 16 amino acids.

The CDR3 sequence is CASSKARTGERNYNEQFF. CDR3 nucleotide sequence: TGTGCCAGCAGCAAAGCCCGGACAGGGGAAAGAAACTACAATGAGCAGTTCTTC. This chain links TRBV21-1 with TRBJ2-1; the table gives TRBD1 as D, unverified against the DNA. TRBV21-1 is tagged as a pseudogene. This CDR3 has 18 amino acids.

V and J are TRBV6-1 and TRBJ1-3; tentative D call: TRBD1 (5 bases). Trimming removed 8 bases from V and 0 bases from J, with 11 bases in between. The CDR3 totals 14 residues. CDR1 and CDR2 from the germline V gene are MNHNS and SASEGT. The CDR3 protein is CASGTGSSGNTIYF. The CDR3 nucleotides read TGTGCCAGCGGAACAGGAAGCTCTGGAAACACCATATATTTT.

This clone was recorded a few times. V and J are TRBV7-9 and TRBJ2-6; 10 nucleotides align to TRBD2. Germline loops: CDR1 SEHNR, CDR2 FQNEAQ (reference sequence). The CDR3 sequence is 19 residues long. Unmatched junction bases numbered 11, after V lost 6 bases and J lost 0 bases. CDR3 nucleotides: TGTGCCAGCAGTAGCGGGAGGACAGGGTTTTACTCTGGGGCCAACGTCCTGACTTTC. Translating it yields CASSSGRTGFYSGANVLTF.

The V gene is TRBV11-2, the J gene TRBJ2-7; tentatively, D is TRBD2 (5 bases). V dropped 1 base and J dropped 3 bases, with 10 bases sitting between them. CDR1 and CDR2 (germline): SGHAT, FQNNGV. The CDR3 has 14 amino acids. CDR3 nucleotide sequence: TGTGCCAGCAGCTTAGCACCGGCGGGCTACGAGCAGTACTTC. It is translated as CASSLAPAGYEQYF.

This chain joins TRBV7-2 and TRBJ1-2, with D perhaps matching TRBD1 (6 bases). CDR1 and CDR2 (germline): SGHTA, FQGNSA. V was pared by 1 base and J by 0 bases, with 12 bases between. This CDR3 is built from 16 residues. In DNA form, the CDR3 reads TGTGCCAGCAGCTTAGGGCGGACAGCTACTAACTATGGCTACACCTTC. This encodes CASSLGRTATNYGYTF.

The chain recombines TRBV7-2 with TRBJ1-1; D perhaps matches TRBD1 (5 bases). V shed 5 bases and J shed 1 base, with 14 bases lying between them. Per germline, CDR1 SGHTA and CDR2 FQGNSA. CDR3 length equals 15 residues. CDR3 coding DNA: TGTGCCAGCAGCGGAGAGAGCAGGGCGAACACTGAAGCTTTCTTT. Protein product: CASSGESRANTEAFF.

This clone was counted a single time. The chain couples TRBV27 to TRBJ2-7, with a weak D call TRBD2 (6 bases). The V end was cut by 0 bases, the J end by 4 bases, with 22 bases between. The CDR3 contains 18 residues. Germline CDR1 is MNHEY and CDR2 is SMNVEV (reference sequence). The CDR3 reads CASSLSFNYGLSLYEQYF. As DNA, the CDR3 is TGTGCCAGCAGTTTATCTTTTAATTATGGACTATCCTTATACGAGCAGTACTTC.

This clone has just one count. The chain uses TRBV7-9 and TRBJ1-2; D unresolved. Trimming took 4 bases from V and 0 from J, leaving 12 bases between them. The germline gives CDR1 SEHNR, CDR2 FQNEAQ (reference sequence). CDR3 length equals 15 residues. CDR3 sequence: CASSSFEIANYGYTF. The DNA for the CDR3 is TGTGCCAGCAGCTCTTTCGAAATAGCTAACTATGGCTACACCTTC.

This clone was observed a few times. CDR3 protein: CASSPWGTAYEQYF. In DNA form, the CDR3 reads TGTGCCAGCTCACCATGGGGGACAGCCTACGAGCAGTACTTC. The chain combines TRBV18 with TRBJ2-7, with 7 nucleotides matching TRBD1. J gave up 2 bases and V 2 bases, and 3 bases lay outside the gene matches. CDR3 length: 14 amino acids. CDR1 is KGHSH and CDR2 is LQKENI in the germline V gene.

This chain links TRBV7-2 with TRBJ2-5, with TRBD2 as a possible D gene (5 bases). V lost 4 bases to trimming and J lost 5 bases, with 11 bases between them. Germline-derived CDR1 and CDR2 are SGHTA and FQGNSA. This CDR3 is built from 13 residues. The CDR3 here is CASSSLVAETQYF. The CDR3 bases are TGTGCCAGCAGCTCGCTAGTAGCGGAGACCCAGTACTTC. The whole variable domain, filled in from reference TRBV7-2 and TRBJ2-5, reads GAGVSQSPSNKVTEKGKDVELRCDPISGHTALYWYRQSLGQGLEFLIYFQGNSAPDKSGLPSDRFSAERTGGSVSTLTIQRTQQEDSAVYLCASSSLVAETQYFGPGTRLLVL.

The chain carries TRBV7-9 and TRBJ2-3; 11 bases are shared with TRBD2. Trimming at V came to 2 bases and at J to 5 bases, leaving 3 bases not matched to a gene. Germline V lookup: CDR1 SEHNR, CDR2 FQNEAQ (reference sequence). The CDR3 spans 15 residues. CDR3 DNA sequence: TGTGCCAGCAGCTTACCTAGCGGGGGGAAAGATACGCAGTATTTT. Amino acids: CASSLPSGGKDTQYF.

The chain employs TRBV7-6 and TRBJ2-5, with 9 bases matching TRBD1. V gave up 5 bases and J gave up 6 bases; unmatched junction bases: 7. The CDR3 contains 14 residues. CDR1 and CDR2 (germline): SGHVS, FNYEAQ. The CDR3 is CASSQPDRGQTQYF. The CDR3 coding sequence is TGTGCCAGCAGCCAACCGGACAGGGGACAGACCCAGTACTTC.

The genes are TRBV28 and TRBJ1-1; D possibly corresponds to TRBD1 (6 bases). The CDR3 extends over 14 amino acids. Trimming left V 8 bases short and J 5 bases short, with 18 bases between. The germline V gene has CDR1 MDHEN and CDR2 SYDVKM. Here the CDR3 DNA reads TGTGCCAGCCGACAAGGGGGTACTTCAACTGAAGCTTTCTTT. Residues: CASRQGGTSTEAFF.

The chain employs TRBV5-6 and TRBJ2-1, with D maybe TRBD2 (6 bases). The CDR3 spans 15 residues. From germline, CDR1 is SGHDT and CDR2 YYEEEE. V was clipped by 0 bases and J by 7 bases, with 14 bases between them. The CDR3 reads CASSLVRGTRNEQFF. CDR3 DNA: TGTGCCAGCAGCTTGGTCCGGGGGACGAGGAATGAGCAGTTCTTC.

The chain carries TRBV10-3 and TRBJ2-6; 7 nucleotides agree with TRBD1. Per the germline V gene, CDR1 is ENHRY and CDR2 is SYGVKD. V trimming: 9 bases; J trimming: 1 base; junction bases outside the gene matches: 3. This CDR3 has 14 amino acids. The CDR3 region is CAILTGSGANVLTF. The DNA for the CDR3 is TGTGCCATTTTGACAGGGTCTGGGGCCAACGTCCTGACTTTC.

This clone was observed a handful of times. The chain joins TRBV6-5 to TRBJ2-7; the match to TRBD1 covers 8 bases. The ends lost 2 bases at V and 2 bases at J; junction bases unmatched: 8. This CDR3 has 16 amino acids. CDR1 is MNHEY, CDR2 SVGAGI, per germline. The CDR3 protein is CASSYILRDRTYEQYF. The CDR3 coding sequence is TGTGCCAGCAGTTACATCCTCCGGGACAGGACCTACGAGCAGTACTTC.

This clone was recorded only once. The chain joins TRBV5-4 to TRBJ2-7, with D possibly being TRBD1 (7 bases). Germline CDR1 is SGHNT and CDR2 is YYREEE (reference sequence). The V end was cut by 0 bases, the J end by 1 base, with 11 bases between. CDR3 length: 15 amino acids. In nucleotides, the CDR3 is TGTGCCAGCAGCTTGGGCCAGGGGGGTTCCTACGAGCAGTACTTC. It codes for CASSLGQGGSYEQYF. Full variable domain (remainder filled in from reference TRBV5-4 and TRBJ2-7): ETGVTQSPTHLIKTRGQQVTLRCSSQSGHNTVSWYQQALGQGPQFIFQYYREEENGRGNFPPRFSGLQFPNYSSELNVNALELDDSALYLCASSLGQGGSYEQYFGPGTRLTVT.

The chain recombines TRBV28 with TRBJ1-3, with 7 bases lining up with TRBD1. CDR3 length equals 18 residues. CDR1 is MDHEN and CDR2 is SYDVKM in the germline V gene. V shed 6 bases and J 0 bases; nucleotides not matched to a gene: 14. CDR3 residues: CASSWAAGTASSGNTIYF. CDR3 nucleotide sequence: TGTGCCAGCAGCTGGGCCGCAGGGACAGCGAGCTCTGGAAACACCATATATTTT. Based on the CDR3 plus reference TRBV28 and TRBJ1-3, the full variable domain is DVKVTQSSRYLVKRTGEKVFLECVQDMDHENMFWYRQDPGLGLRLIYFSYDVKMKEKGDIPEGYSVSREKKERFSLILESASTNQTSMYLCASSWAAGTASSGNTIYFGEGSWLTVV.

Comment on this clone: Other DNA sequences within the sample encode an identical CDR3. The chain has TRBV7-2 and TRBJ2-7; 7 bases are a match to TRBD1. The germline V gene encodes CDR1 SGHTA and CDR2 FQGNSA. With 5 bases clipped from V and 7 bases from J, the junction kept 5 bases outside the gene matches. The CDR3 length is 12 residues. CDR3 in amino acids: CASSLTGREQYF. The CDR3 bases are TGTGCCAGCAGCCTGACAGGGAGAGAGCAGTACTTC.

This clone was detected only once. This chain uses TRBV30 with TRBJ1-1, with D unresolved. The CDR3 contains 12 residues. CDR1 GTSNPN and CDR2 SVGIG come from the germline V gene (reference sequence). This CDR3 reads CAYAGTNTEAFF. The CDR3 DNA reads TGTGCTTACGCAGGCACGAACACTGAAGCTTTCTTT. Full variable domain (outside the CDR3, taken from reference TRBV30 and TRBJ1-1): SQTIHQWPATLVQPVGSPLSLECTVEGTSNPNLYWYRQAAGRGLQLLFYSVGIGQISSEVPQNLSASRPQDRQFILSSKKLLLSDSGFYLCAYAGTNTEAFFGQGTRLTVV.

In DNA, the CDR3 is TGTGCCAGTAGTGATAGACAGCAGACTAACTATGGCTACACCTTC. Protein sequence: CASSDRQQTNYGYTF. The genes are TRBV19 and TRBJ1-2, with D possibly being TRBD1 (5 bases). The CDR3 has 15 residues. Trimming stripped 5 bases from V and 0 bases from J, with 13 bases between. CDR1 is LNHDA and CDR2 is SQIVND in the germline V gene (reference sequence).

The chain links TRBV2 to TRBJ1-5; tentatively, D is TRBD1 (6 bases). This CDR3 is built from 15 residues. Germline CDR1 and CDR2: SNHLY and FYNNEI. Trimming shortened V by 4 bases and J by 2 bases, and 12 bases separated the two germline ends. The CDR3: CASSGQGPGNQPQHF. The CDR3 nucleotides read TGTGCCAGCAGTGGGCAGGGGCCGGGCAATCAGCCCCAGCATTTT.

The chain carries TRBV5-4 and TRBJ2-2; possibly TRBD1 for D (5 bases). V dropped 2 bases and J dropped 3 bases, with 14 bases sitting between them. The CDR3 spans 16 residues. CDR1 is SGHNT, CDR2 YYREEE, per germline (reference sequence). DNA for the CDR3: TGTGCCAGCAGCTTTGGGGCAGGGATGGACACCGGGGAGCTGTTTTTT. It is translated as CASSFGAGMDTGELFF. Full variable domain (outside the CDR3, taken from reference TRBV5-4 and TRBJ2-2): ETGVTQSPTHLIKTRGQQVTLRCSSQSGHNTVSWYQQALGQGPQFIFQYYREEENGRGNFPPRFSGLQFPNYSSELNVNALELDDSALYLCASSFGAGMDTGELFFGEGSRLTVL.

As regards this clone: The same CDR3 also results from other DNA sequences found in this sample. The chain joins TRBV4-3 to TRBJ2-1; perhaps TRBD1 as D (5 bases). Per germline, CDR1 LGHNA and CDR2 YSLEER. Trimming left V 0 bases short and J 0 bases short, with 6 bases between. The CDR3 is 15 residues long. CDR3 nucleotides: TGCGCCAGCAGCCAAGATAGGGGCTCCTACAATGAGCAGTTCTTC. Amino acids: CASSQDRGSYNEQFF.

The V and J genes are TRBV6-1 and TRBJ1-4, with TRBD1 matching 11 bases. Germline assignment: CDR1 MNHNS and CDR2 SASEGT. This CDR3 has 15 amino acids. J was trimmed by 8 bases and V by 3 bases; bases with no gene match: 5. CDR3 coding DNA: TGTGCCAGCAGTGATGGGGGACAGGGGGACGAAAAACTGTTTTTT. This encodes CASSDGGQGDEKLFF.

This clone showed up just once. The V and J genes are TRBV19 and TRBJ1-5, with D maybe TRBD1 (5 bases). Trimming took 8 bases from V and 6 from J, leaving 11 bases between them. The CDR3 is 12 amino acids. Germline lookup yields CDR1 LNHDA and CDR2 SQIVND (reference sequence). The CDR3 DNA reads TGTGCCAGTCGGACACGCGGTCAGCCCCAGCATTTT. Translating gives CASRTRGQPQHF.

This chain uses TRBV7-3 with TRBJ2-1; 8 bases map to TRBD2. Per germline, CDR1 SGHTA and CDR2 FQGTGA. Trimming cost V 7 bases and J 4 bases; bases outside gene matches: 9. This CDR3 is 15 amino acids long. The CDR3 bases are TGTGCCAGCACCGACGGGAGGGCCGGATACAATGAGCAGTTCTTC. It translates to CASTDGRAGYNEQFF.

The chain couples TRBV28 to TRBJ1-4; 11 bases are a match to TRBD1. The length of the CDR3 is 15 residues. The J segment lost 8 bases and the V segment lost 5 bases, leaving 7 bases of the junction unmatched. Germline assignment: CDR1 MDHEN and CDR2 SYDVKM. CDR3 protein: CASSPGTGGLEKLFF. CDR3 nucleotide sequence: TGTGCCAGCAGTCCCGGGACAGGGGGTTTGGAAAAACTGTTTTTT.